These 16 T cell receptor beta chains came from one sample sequenced in a study of breast tumors, draining lymph nodes, adjacent tissues. The lymph nodes were axillary draining lymph nodes from breast cancer patients. TCRdb re-called the multiplex PCR reads through MiXCR, storing one row per CDR3 protein. The table lists 80,000 to 130,000 distinct CDR3 sequences, 21% of them singletons, with less than 1.5% in the top ten. The sequenced sample consisted of axillary lymph node tissue. Source of these receptors: a female donor with breast cancer. Some clones in this sample may be carry-over from other donors' samples.

This clonotype appeared many times. The chain couples TRBV14 to TRBJ1-5, with D uncertain. CDR3 length equals 9 residues. Germline V gene data show CDR1 as SGHDN and CDR2 as FVKESK. Trimming pared 6 bases from V and 11 bases from J, leaving 5 bases between. The CDR3 sequence: CASSATQHF. The CDR3 DNA sequence: TGTGCCAGCAGTGCTACCCAGCATTTT.

This clonotype was found many times. The chain joins TRBV19 to TRBJ1-4; D possibly corresponds to TRBD1 (6 bases). Deletions cut 7 bases from V and 8 bases from J, with 14 bases between. CDR1 and CDR2 (germline): LNHDA, SQIVND (reference sequence). This CDR3 region has 13 residues. CDR3 amino acids: CASKVQGIEKLFF. The CDR3 DNA reads as TGTGCCAGTAAGGTCCAGGGGATCGAAAAACTGTTTTTT.

This rearrangement joins TRBV28 to TRBJ2-2; no reliable D call. V lost 7 bases, J lost 1 base, and 13 bases lay in between. The CDR3 contains 15 residues. Germline-derived CDR1 and CDR2 are MDHEN and SYDVKM. The CDR3 here is CASKPPIGNTGELFF. For the CDR3, the DNA is TGTGCCAGCAAACCTCCTATTGGGAACACCGGGGAGCTGTTTTTT.

The rearrangement links TRBV7-8 to TRBJ2-5; no clear D gene. This CDR3 has 15 amino acids. Germline V CDR1 and CDR2: SGHVS, FQNEAQ. V was cut by 7 bases and J by 2 bases, with 17 bases left in between. The CDR3 nucleotides are TGTGCCAGCATCCCGAGTCGGTGGCAGCAAGAGACCCAGTACTTC. This translates into CASIPSRWQQETQYF.

The J gene is TRBJ2-1, the V gene TRBV20-1; D uncertain. Germline V lookup: CDR1 DFQATT, CDR2 SNEGSKA (reference sequence). With 2 bases removed from V and 0 bases from J, the gap between germline ends came to 14 bases. The CDR3 spans 16 residues. In DNA, the CDR3 is TGCAGTGCTAGAAATTTGGCGGCGAGCTCCTACAATGAGCAGTTCTTC. Translating gives CSARNLAASSYNEQFF.

This clonotype was recorded at least ten times. The J gene is TRBJ1-3, the V gene TRBV4-1, with a tentative D call TRBD1 (5 bases). CDR1 is MGHRA, CDR2 YSYEKL, per germline. The CDR3 is made up of 14 amino acids. Trimming left V 4 bases short and J 4 bases short, with 11 bases between. In DNA form, the CDR3 reads TGCGCCAGCAGCCCCTGGGGACTAGGAAACACCATATATTTT. It specifies CASSPWGLGNTIYF.

This clonotype came up many times. The gene calls are TRBV6-5 and TRBJ1-2; TRBD1 matches at 9 bases. This CDR3 contains 13 residues. V lost 6 bases, J lost 8 bases, and 7 bases stayed unmatched. CDR1 MNHEY and CDR2 SVGAGI come from the germline V gene. The CDR3 coding sequence is TGTGCCAGCAGAACAGGGGGCTCGAGCGGCTACACCTTC. It is translated as CASRTGGSSGYTF.

This clonotype was recorded many times. The chain couples TRBV19 to TRBJ2-3, with 8 nucleotides matching TRBD2. The CDR3 loop spans 14 amino acids. Germline V gene lookup returns CDR1 LNHDA and CDR2 SQIVND (reference sequence). J was trimmed by 2 bases and V by 10 bases; bases with no gene match: 8. The CDR3 DNA reads as TGTGCCACCTCAGCGGGAGTGTACACAGATACGCAGTATTTT. This encodes CATSAGVYTDTQYF.

This clonotype was detected ten times or more. The rearrangement joins TRBV7-6 to TRBJ2-1; 7 nucleotides agree with TRBD2. The junction had 8 bases not matched to a gene; V was cut back by 6 bases and J by 9 bases. Germline loops: CDR1 SGHVS, CDR2 FNYEAQ. CDR3 size: 13 residues. The CDR3 nucleotides read TGTGCCAGCAGGTCTGCCTCGGGGGGTGAGCAGTTCTTC. As protein: CASRSASGGEQFF.

This clonotype occurred many times. The chain joins TRBV11-2 to TRBJ1-2; no definite D call. The germline CDR1 and CDR2 sequences are SGHAT and FQNNGV. The V end lost 0 bases, the J end lost 5 bases, and 13 bases lay between the germline ends. This CDR3 has 15 residues. CDR3 in DNA: TGTGCCAGCAGCTTAGATCACCGGTCGCCTTATGGCTACACCTTC. Translation gives CASSLDHRSPYGYTF.

As concerns this clonotype: A much larger clone sits a single nucleotide away, making a read error possible. The V gene is TRBV29-1, the J gene TRBJ2-2, with 7 positions matching TRBD2. The CDR3 is 14 amino acids. Germline CDR1 reads SQVTM; CDR2 reads ANQGSEA. CDR3 nucleotides: TGCAGCGTTGGGGGTAGCGGGCTGGCCGGGGGGCTGTTTTTT. Translated, it gives CSVGGSGLAGGLFF.

Many counts were recorded for this clonotype. V is TRBV15 and J is TRBJ1-2; TRBD1 is a possible D gene (5 bases). Trimming left V 1 base short and J 8 bases short, with 17 bases between. This CDR3 contains 15 residues. Germline CDR1 and CDR2: LNHNV and YYDKDF (reference sequence). In DNA form, the CDR3 reads TGTGCCACCAGCAGAGGCGGCAGGGCCCGCTGGGGCTACACCTTC. Translating it yields CATSRGGRARWGYTF.

The rearrangement uses TRBV6-6 and TRBJ1-1; perhaps TRBD1 as D (5 bases). The CDR3 runs to 14 residues. Germline lookup yields CDR1 MNHNY and CDR2 SVGAGI (reference sequence). V lost 7 bases, J lost 1 base, and 13 bases lay in between. The CDR3 region is CASKIEGQNTEAFF. CDR3 in DNA: TGTGCCAGCAAAATCGAAGGACAGAACACTGAAGCTTTCTTT.

This sequence joins TRBV2 and TRBJ2-6; unclear D gene. The CDR3 is 14 residues long. CDR1 and CDR2 (germline): SNHLY, FYNNEI. With 3 bases removed from V and 0 bases from J, the gap between germline ends came to 3 bases. The CDR3 protein is CASSDRSGANVLTF. As DNA, the CDR3 is TGTGCCAGCAGTGACCGCTCTGGGGCCAACGTCCTGACTTTC.

This clonotype appeared many times. The chain employs TRBV5-1 and TRBJ2-7; the match to TRBD2 covers 7 bases. Looked up from germline, CDR1 is SGHRS and CDR2 is YFSETQ. The CDR3 spans 15 residues. Trimming took 5 bases from V and 1 from J; bases not matched to a gene: 9. CDR3 loop: CASRPMGGGSYEQYF. In nucleotides, the CDR3 is TGCGCCAGCAGACCAATGGGGGGGGGATCCTACGAGCAGTACTTC.

This clonotype came up a few times. In DNA form, the CDR3 reads TGCAGTGCTAGACACTTTGGAGGCTCACAGGGTCAGCCCCAGCATTTT. Translated: CSARHFGGSQGQPQHF. The chain links TRBV20-1 to TRBJ1-5, with a tentative D call TRBD1 (6 bases). V shed 2 bases and J shed 6 bases, with 20 bases lying between them. This CDR3 contains 16 residues. Per the germline V gene, CDR1 is DFQATT and CDR2 is SNEGSKA (reference sequence).